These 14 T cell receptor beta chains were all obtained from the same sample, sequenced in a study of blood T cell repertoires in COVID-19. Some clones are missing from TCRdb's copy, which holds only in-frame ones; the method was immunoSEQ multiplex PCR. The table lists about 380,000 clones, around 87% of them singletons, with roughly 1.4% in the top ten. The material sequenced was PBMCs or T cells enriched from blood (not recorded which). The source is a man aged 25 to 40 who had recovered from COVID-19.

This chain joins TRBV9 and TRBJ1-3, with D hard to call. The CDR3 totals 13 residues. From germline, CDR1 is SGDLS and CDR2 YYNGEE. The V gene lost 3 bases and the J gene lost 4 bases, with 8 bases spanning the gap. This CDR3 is CASSGEKGNTIYF. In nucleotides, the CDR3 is TGTGCCAGCAGCGGGGAGAAAGGAAACACCATATATTTT.

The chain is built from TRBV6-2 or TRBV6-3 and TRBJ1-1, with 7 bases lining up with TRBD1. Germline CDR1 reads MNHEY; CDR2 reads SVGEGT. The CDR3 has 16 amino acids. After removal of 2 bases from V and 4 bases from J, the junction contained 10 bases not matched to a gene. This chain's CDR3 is CASSYESGGSFTEAFF. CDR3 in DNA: TGTGCCAGCAGTTACGAGTCAGGGGGGAGCTTCACTGAAGCTTTCTTT.

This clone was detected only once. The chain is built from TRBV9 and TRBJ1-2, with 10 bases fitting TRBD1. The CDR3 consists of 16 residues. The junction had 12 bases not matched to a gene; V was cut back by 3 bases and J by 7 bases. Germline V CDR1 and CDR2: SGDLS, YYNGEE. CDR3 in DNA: TGTGCCAGCAGCGCCTTGTCGGGACAGGGGAGCGTTGGCTACACCTTC. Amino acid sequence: CASSALSGQGSVGYTF. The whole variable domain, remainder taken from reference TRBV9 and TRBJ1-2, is DSGVTQTPKHLITATGQRVTLRCSPRSGDLSVYWYQQSLDQGLQFLIQYYNGEERAKGNILERFSAQQFPDLHSELNLSSLELGDSALYFCASSALSGQGSVGYTFGSGTRLTVV.

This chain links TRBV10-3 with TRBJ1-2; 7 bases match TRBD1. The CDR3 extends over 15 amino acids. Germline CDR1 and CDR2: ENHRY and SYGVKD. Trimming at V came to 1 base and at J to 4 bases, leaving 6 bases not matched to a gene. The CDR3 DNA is TGTGCCATCAGTGAGTTAGGAGGGGGCTCCTATGGCTACACCTTC. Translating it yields CAISELGGGSYGYTF.

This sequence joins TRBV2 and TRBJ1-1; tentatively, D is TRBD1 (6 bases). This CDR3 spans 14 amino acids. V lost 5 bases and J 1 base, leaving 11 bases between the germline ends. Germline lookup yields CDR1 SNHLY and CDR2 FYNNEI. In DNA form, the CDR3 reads TGTGCCAGCAGTTGGGGACAAAGGAACACTGAAGCTTTCTTT. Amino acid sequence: CASSWGQRNTEAFF.

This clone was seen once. CDR3: CASSLGPGVYEQYF. CDR3 DNA: TGTGCCAGCAGTCTGGGACCGGGGGTCTACGAGCAGTACTTC. The chain links TRBV27 to TRBJ2-7; TRBD2 might be the D (6 bases). V lost 5 bases to trimming and J lost 3 bases, with 14 bases between them. The CDR3 consists of 14 residues. Germline V gene lookup returns CDR1 MNHEY and CDR2 SMNVEV (reference sequence).

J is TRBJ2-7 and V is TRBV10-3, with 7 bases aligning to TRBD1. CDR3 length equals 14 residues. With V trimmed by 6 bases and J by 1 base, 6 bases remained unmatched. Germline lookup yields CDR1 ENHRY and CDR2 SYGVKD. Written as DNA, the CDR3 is TGTGCCATCAGAGAAGGACAGGAGTCCTACGAGCAGTACTTC. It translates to CAIREGQESYEQYF.

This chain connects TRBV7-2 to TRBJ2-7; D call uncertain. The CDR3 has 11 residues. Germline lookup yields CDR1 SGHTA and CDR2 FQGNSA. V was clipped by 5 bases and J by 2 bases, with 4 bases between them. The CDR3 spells CASSPAYEQYF. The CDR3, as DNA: TGTGCCAGCAGCCCAGCCTACGAGCAGTACTTC. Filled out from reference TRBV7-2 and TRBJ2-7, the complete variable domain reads GAGVSQSPSNKVTEKGKDVELRCDPISGHTALYWYRQSLGQGLEFLIYFQGNSAPDKSGLPSDRFSAERTGGSVSTLTIQRTQQEDSAVYLCASSPAYEQYFGPGTRLTVT.

For the CDR3, the DNA is TGTGCCTGGAGTGTACATCAGGGGCTCGGTGGCTACACCTTC. This sequence encodes CAWSVHQGLGGYTF. The V gene is TRBV30, the J gene TRBJ1-2; a weak D match, TRBD1 (6 bases). The germline V gene encodes CDR1 GTSNPN and CDR2 SVGIG (reference sequence). The CDR3 has 14 amino acids. The V and J ends lost 0 bases and 7 bases respectively, with 15 bases between them.

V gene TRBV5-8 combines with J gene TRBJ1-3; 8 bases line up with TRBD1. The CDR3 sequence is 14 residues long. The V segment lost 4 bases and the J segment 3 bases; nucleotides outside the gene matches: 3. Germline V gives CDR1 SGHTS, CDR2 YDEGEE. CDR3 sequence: CASSRTGSGNTIYF. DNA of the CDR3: TGTGCCAGCAGCCGGACAGGGAGTGGAAACACCATATATTTT.

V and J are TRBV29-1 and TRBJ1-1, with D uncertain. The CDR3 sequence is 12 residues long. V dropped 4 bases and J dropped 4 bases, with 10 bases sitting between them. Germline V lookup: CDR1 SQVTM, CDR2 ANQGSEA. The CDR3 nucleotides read TGCAGCGTTGGACATTCCGCCACTGAAGCTTTCTTT. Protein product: CSVGHSATEAFF.

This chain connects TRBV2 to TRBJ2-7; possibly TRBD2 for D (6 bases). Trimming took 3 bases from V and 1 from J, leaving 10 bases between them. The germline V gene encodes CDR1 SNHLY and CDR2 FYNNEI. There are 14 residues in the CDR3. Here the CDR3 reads CASSDPSESYEQYF. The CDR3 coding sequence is TGTGCCAGCAGTGACCCTAGCGAGTCCTACGAGCAGTACTTC.

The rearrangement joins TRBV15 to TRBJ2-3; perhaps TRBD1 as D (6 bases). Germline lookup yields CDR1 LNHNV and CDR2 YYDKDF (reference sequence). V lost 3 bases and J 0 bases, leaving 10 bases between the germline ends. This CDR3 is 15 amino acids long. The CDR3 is CATSRAGASTDTQYF. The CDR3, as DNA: TGTGCCACCAGCAGGGCAGGGGCTAGCACAGATACGCAGTATTTT.

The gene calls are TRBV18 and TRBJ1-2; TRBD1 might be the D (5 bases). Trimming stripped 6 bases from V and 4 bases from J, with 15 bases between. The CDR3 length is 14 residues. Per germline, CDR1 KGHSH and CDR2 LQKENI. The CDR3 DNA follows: TGTGCCAGCTCTGGGGCCAGGATAAGCTATGGCTACACCTTC. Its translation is CASSGARISYGYTF.